The source of this T cell receptor beta chain is a study of blood T cell repertoires in COVID-19. About the research overall: T cells, B-cell-depleted T cells, or PBMCs provided the cDNA or gDNA that served as material.

This CDR3 is built from 15 residues. Trimming cost V 4 bases and J 3 bases, with 12 bases left between them. Germline V CDR1 and CDR2: SNHLY, FYNNEI. Original analysis: Using reference gene primer amplification, nucleated cell counts were estimated. Clones were sequenced by immunoSEQ multiplex PCR, and TCRdb holds only the in-frame ones, with some missing. V and J calls and clone size are given by that table; D and trimming were obtained from the DNA. The table records under 250,000 clones, approximately 80% of them present only once. The sample taken for sequencing was peripheral blood. This TCR came from a woman between 70 and 85 years old with acute or convalescent COVID-19. V is TRBV2 and J is TRBJ1-4; D is uncertain. DNA for the CDR3: TGTGCCAGCAGTGGGGCTGGCGTAGCTAATGAAAAACTGTTTTTT. This sequence encodes CASSGAGVANEKLFF.